The clone carrying this T cell receptor (beta chain) was recorded many times. What it recognizes is unknown. This CDR3 is 13 amino acids long. Germline CDR1 and CDR2: SQVTM and ANQGSEA. V lost 6 bases and J 5 bases, leaving 15 bases between the germline ends. This sample was included in a study of T cells in Graves' hyperthyroidism and ophthalmopathy. General study findings and limits: Most thyroid clonotypes expanded above 0.001 were also detected in blood.

Lactation, pregnancy, other autoimmune disease or uncontrolled infection excluded patients. TCR beta CDR3 sequences were amplified from RNA transcripts. The primer set for the first-round RT-PCR of the TCR CDR3 was HTBI. MiXCR was run by TCRdb on the multiplex PCR reads, yielding one entry per CDR3 protein. This table has approximately 430,000 distinct CDR3 sequences, 14% to 15% appearing once. Material: blood. The chain has TRBV29-1 and TRBJ2-3; maybe TRBD2 (7 bases). This TCR derives from a man aged 18 to 30 with Graves' ophthalmopathy. CDR3 protein: CSVSGKGVDTQYF. The CDR3 nucleotides are TGCAGCGTCAGCGGGAAGGGGGTAGATACGCAGTATTTT.